This TCR beta chain was sequenced for a study of regulatory T cells in long-lasting Graves disease. Time point described: newly diagnosed GD, antithyroid drugs for less than 3 months. PBMC-derived RNA was used for the TCR library. TCR beta libraries were built with iRepertoire HTBI primers and Arm-PCR of CDR3 regions. Per the original data handling: Spanning all samples, the identified segments comprised around 62 TRBV and some 14 TRBJ. TCRdb analysed the multiplex PCR reads with MiXCR anew, one entry per CDR3 protein. TCRdb assigned the V and J calls; the authors' analysis was not used. The profile covers approximately 210,000 distinct CDR3 sequences, with around 18% appearing a single time and more than 20% taken by the ten largest. V gave up 4 bases and J gave up 5 bases; unmatched junction bases: 11. The length of the CDR3 is 16 residues. The germline gives CDR1 MNHEY, CDR2 SVGAGI.

Here the sequenced sample was peripheral blood mononuclear cells (PBMCs), taken at new diagnosis, from a patient treated with antithyroid drugs. The chain employs TRBV6-5 and TRBJ1-1, with TRBD1 identical over 9 bases. This receptor was obtained from a female donor with Graves disease. For the CDR3, the DNA is TGTGCCAGCAGTTCCCTCCCACAGGGGGCAGGGACTGAAGCTTTCTTT. Its translation: CASSSLPQGAGTEAFF.